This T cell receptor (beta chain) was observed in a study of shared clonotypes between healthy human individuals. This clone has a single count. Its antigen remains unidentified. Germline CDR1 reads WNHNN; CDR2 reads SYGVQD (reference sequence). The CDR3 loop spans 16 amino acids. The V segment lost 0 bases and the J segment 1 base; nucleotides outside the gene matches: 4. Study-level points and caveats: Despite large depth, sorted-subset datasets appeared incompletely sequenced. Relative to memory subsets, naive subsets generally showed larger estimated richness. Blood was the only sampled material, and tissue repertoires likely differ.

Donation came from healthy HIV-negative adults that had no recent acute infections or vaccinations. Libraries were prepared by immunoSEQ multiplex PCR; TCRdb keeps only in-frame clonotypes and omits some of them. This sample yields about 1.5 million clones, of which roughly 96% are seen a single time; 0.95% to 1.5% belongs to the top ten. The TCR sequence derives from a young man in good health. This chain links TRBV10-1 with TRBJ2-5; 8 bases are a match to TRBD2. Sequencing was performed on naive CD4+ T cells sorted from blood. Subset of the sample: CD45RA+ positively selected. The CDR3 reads CASSESVAGSQETQYF. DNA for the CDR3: TGCGCCAGCAGTGAGTCGGTAGCGGGGTCCCAAGAGACCCAGTACTTC.